The 16 T cell receptor beta chains presented below share a single source sample, sequenced in a study of blood T cell repertoires in COVID-19. Method: immunoSEQ multiplex PCR; TCRdb's copy keeps in-frame clones and lacks some. The data show some 81,000 clones, less than 95% seen once. Sequenced input: peripheral blood. The receptors derive from a woman between 45 and 60 years old in a cohort sampled during active COVID-19.

V gene TRBV5-1 combines with J gene TRBJ2-3, with 10 positions matching TRBD2. Trimming cost V 1 base and J 4 bases; bases outside gene matches: 3. Looked up from germline, CDR1 is SGHRS and CDR2 is YFSETQ. The CDR3 has 15 amino acids. This chain's CDR3 is CASSLSAGGPDTQYF. In DNA, the CDR3 is TGCGCCAGCAGCTTGTCAGCGGGAGGGCCAGATACGCAGTATTTT.

This chain connects TRBV19 to TRBJ1-6; no firm D call. The germline V gene encodes CDR1 LNHDA and CDR2 SQIVND (reference sequence). CDR3 length: 13 residues. Trimming removed 8 bases from V and 1 base from J, with 6 bases in between. CDR3 bases: TGTGCCAGTGGAGGGTCCTATAATTCACCCCTCCACTTT. This gives the protein CASGGSYNSPLHF. The whole variable domain, remainder taken from reference TRBV19 and TRBJ1-6, is DGGITQSPKYLFRKEGQNVTLSCEQNLNHDAMYWYRQDPGQGLRLIYYSQIVNDFQKGDIAEGYSVSREKKESFPLTVTSAQKNPTAFYLCASGGSYNSPLHFGNGTRLTVT.

The chain uses TRBV19 and TRBJ1-5, with a weak D call TRBD1 (6 bases). Germline CDR1 reads LNHDA; CDR2 reads SQIVND (reference sequence). V lost 6 bases and J 5 bases, leaving 20 bases between the germline ends. This CDR3 region has 16 residues. The CDR3 bases are TGTGCCAGTAGAAACCGCCCAGGGGTGGTCGATCAGCCCCAGCATTTT. It is translated as CASRNRPGVVDQPQHF.

The V and J genes are TRBV2 and TRBJ1-5, with TRBD1 identical over 9 bases. The ends lost 4 bases at V and 11 bases at J; junction bases unmatched: 9. Germline V gene data show CDR1 as SNHLY and CDR2 as FYNNEI. This CDR3 region has 14 residues. CDR3 nucleotides: TGTGCCAGCAGTGGACAGGGGGTCCAGGGGGCCCAGCATTTT. Its protein is CASSGQGVQGAQHF.

The CDR3, as DNA: TGTGCCAGCAGTTTGAACGGAAGGGGAATGGGGGGCTACACCTTC. Its translation is CASSLNGRGMGGYTF. V is TRBV27 and J is TRBJ1-2; the D gene is possibly TRBD1 (5 bases). Germline CDR1 MNHEY, CDR2 SMNVEV (reference sequence). The CDR3 sequence is 15 residues long. V lost 3 bases and J lost 8, with 19 bases in between.

The rearrangement uses TRBV5-1 and TRBJ2-5; D possibly corresponds to TRBD1 (6 bases). The V gene's germline CDR1 is SGHRS and CDR2 YFSETQ. The CDR3 sequence is 14 residues long. Trimming stripped 5 bases from V and 4 bases from J, with 15 bases between. The CDR3 DNA is TGCGCCAGCAGTGAAGGGACACTGGGAGAGACCCAGTACTTC. Its translation: CASSEGTLGETQYF.

V and J are TRBV19 and TRBJ1-1; D call uncertain. The CDR3 totals 13 residues. The V end was cut by 5 bases, the J end by 4 bases, with 11 bases between. CDR1 is LNHDA and CDR2 is SQIVND in the germline V gene (reference sequence). The DNA of the CDR3 is TGTGCCAGTAGTGCTCACATTCCCACTGAAGCTTTCTTT. Protein sequence: CASSAHIPTEAFF.

This clone was picked up a small number of times. V and J are TRBV5-1 and TRBJ2-7; possible D gene TRBD1, 5 bases. Germline CDR1 and CDR2: SGHRS and YFSETQ. This CDR3 is 15 amino acids long. V was trimmed by 1 base and J by 3 bases, leaving 14 bases between them. The CDR3 protein is CASSLSAGKGYEQYF. CDR3 nucleotide sequence: TGCGCCAGCAGCTTGTCAGCAGGGAAGGGCTACGAGCAGTACTTC.

The genes are TRBV27 and TRBJ1-2; D is uncertain. Trimming cost V 5 bases and J 6 bases, with 13 bases left between them. This CDR3 is 13 amino acids long. The germline CDR1 and CDR2 sequences are MNHEY and SMNVEV (reference sequence). The CDR3: CASSPMGRDGYTF. The CDR3 coding sequence is TGTGCCAGCAGTCCCATGGGGAGGGATGGCTACACCTTC.

The chain carries TRBV6-6 and TRBJ2-1; 7 bases match TRBD1. Unmatched junction bases numbered 4, after V lost 6 bases and J lost 2 bases. This CDR3 spans 14 amino acids. The germline CDR1 and CDR2 sequences are MNHNY and SVGAGI (reference sequence). Here the CDR3 reads CASSLTGTYNEQFF. CDR3 DNA: TGTGCCAGCAGCCTGACAGGGACCTACAATGAGCAGTTCTTC.

A single count supports this clone. The rearrangement uses TRBV11-3 and TRBJ2-1, with 7 bases lining up with TRBD2. In germline, CDR1 is SGHNT, CDR2 YENEEA. V dropped 1 base and J dropped 5; count of bases not matched to a gene: 5. This CDR3 region has 15 residues. The CDR3 sequence is CASSLGTSEHNEQFF. The CDR3 bases are TGTGCCAGCAGCTTAGGTACTAGCGAACACAATGAGCAGTTCTTC.

The gene calls are TRBV7-9 and TRBJ2-2; TRBD1 matches 8 bases. With V trimmed by 4 bases and J by 5 bases, 6 bases remained unmatched. The CDR3 is 15 residues long. CDR1 is SEHNR, CDR2 FQNEAQ, per germline (reference sequence). The CDR3 region is CASSSSGTGTGELFF. CDR3 bases: TGTGCCAGCAGCTCTTCCGGGACAGGAACCGGGGAGCTGTTTTTT.

This rearrangement joins TRBV5-6 to TRBJ1-2; TRBD1 is a possible D gene (6 bases). Germline CDR1 and CDR2: SGHDT and YYEEEE. V was cut by 5 bases and J by 1 base, with 15 bases left in between. This CDR3 is built from 15 residues. The CDR3 DNA reads as TGTGCCAGCAGTCACTCGGACAGTTTTAACTATGGCTACACCTTC. It yields the protein CASSHSDSFNYGYTF.

The chain employs TRBV4-2 and TRBJ1-4, with a possible D match to TRBD1 (5 bases). The CDR3 consists of 15 residues. With 1 base removed from V and 2 bases from J, the gap between germline ends came to 8 bases. CDR1 and CDR2 (germline): LGHNA, YNFKEQ. In DNA, the CDR3 is TGTGCCAGCAGCCAAGTGGGGGGGACTAATGAAAAACTGTTTTTT. This codes for CASSQVGGTNEKLFF.

The chain has TRBV6-2 or TRBV6-3 and TRBJ1-1; tentatively, D is TRBD1 (5 bases). V was clipped by 6 bases and J by 5 bases, with 16 bases between them. The CDR3 spans 14 residues. Germline V gives CDR1 MNHEY, CDR2 SVGEGT. CDR3 in amino acids: CASSLLEGRTEAFF. The CDR3 nucleotides are TGTGCCAGCAGCCTCCTCGAGGGGAGGACTGAAGCTTTCTTT.

This chain links TRBV6-5 with TRBJ2-2; no definite D call. Germline CDR1 and CDR2: MNHEY and SVGAGI. Trimming cost V 0 bases and J 4 bases, with 3 bases left between them. The CDR3 has 13 amino acids. CDR3 amino acids: CASSYSGTGELFF. The CDR3 DNA sequence: TGTGCCAGCAGTTACTCCGGCACCGGGGAGCTGTTTTTT.